This T cell receptor (beta chain) was sequenced during a study of blood T cell repertoires in COVID-19. Across the whole study: Sites in the United States, Italy and Spain provided acute and convalescent COVID-19 samples.

The length of the CDR3 is 14 residues. Looked up from germline, CDR1 is SGHNT and CDR2 is YENEEA. V lost 6 bases and J 5 bases, leaving 16 bases between the germline ends. Data came from immunoSEQ multiplex PCR; TCRdb stores just in-frame clones and leaves some out. The data contain approximately 120,000 clones, around 85% of them singletons. In this sample, this clone turned up a few times. Material for sequencing was peripheral blood. The chain links TRBV11-3 to TRBJ1-1, with TRBD1 as a possible D gene (6 bases). The TCR comes from a woman aged 50 to 60 who had recovered from COVID-19. CDR3 coding DNA: TGTGCCAGCAGATCCCCCGGGGGGCGTACTGAAGCTTTCTTT. It encodes CASRSPGGRTEAFF.